A selection of T cell receptor beta chains follows, all from one sample in a study of cytomegalovirus exposure and HLA in healthy donors. Measured with immunoSEQ multiplex PCR; TCRdb has only the in-frame clones, and not every one. The table records around 68,000 clones, around 74% of them present only once. Sequences were obtained from PBMCs. The source of these receptors is a young woman in good health and CMV-seropositive. The CDR3 runs from the conserved cysteine through the conserved F or W. The D gene is left open where the match is weak. The size of a clone is reported for some rows only, either as once, few or many, or as a class for expanded clones.

J	length	V	size	D	CDR3	DNA
TRBJ1-2	17	TRBV28	NA	TRBD1	CASSSRTGRKHNYGYTF	TGTGCCAGCAGTTCCCGGACAGGGCGCAAACATAACTATGGCTACACCTTC
TRBJ2-1	13	TRBV7-2	NA	NA	CASSSQGGSEQFF	TGTGCCAGCAGCTCCCAGGGGGGATCGGAGCAGTTCTTC
TRBJ2-7	14	TRBV6-5	NA	TRBD2	CASSAPGLAYEQYF	TGTGCCAGCAGTGCTCCGGGACTAGCCTACGAGCAGTACTTC
TRBJ1-2	14	TRBV2	NA	NA	CASSETGGSYGYTF	TGTGCCAGCAGTGAAACCGGAGGGAGCTATGGCTACACCTTC
TRBJ2-2	14	TRBV19	NA	NA	CASRRGLRTGELFF	TGTGCCAGTCGGCGGGGATTGAGGACCGGGGAGCTGTTTTTT
TRBJ1-5	15	TRBV6-5	NA	TRBD1	CASSPGQTSNQPQHF	TGTGCCAGCAGCCCGGGACAGACAAGCAATCAGCCCCAGCATTTT
TRBJ2-7	13	TRBV7-7	NA	TRBD1	CASSYGQGDEQYF	TGTGCTAGCAGCTACGGACAGGGAGACGAGCAGTACTTC
TRBJ2-3	17	TRBV6-1	NA	TRBD2	CASSEVSFSGSTDTQYF	TGTGCCAGCAGTGAAGTCTCATTTAGCGGGAGCACAGATACGCAGTATTTT
TRBJ2-7	14	TRBV4-2	NA	TRBD2	CASSLAGAHYEQYF	TGTGCCAGCAGCCTAGCGGGAGCCCACTACGAGCAGTACTTC
TRBJ1-2	13	TRBV19	NA	NA	CASSIRRDSGYTF	TGTGCCAGTAGTATCCGCAGGGATTCTGGCTACACCTTC
TRBJ2-7	14	TRBV11-3	NA	TRBD2	CASSLGRGSNEQYF	TGTGCCAGCAGCTTAGGGCGGGGGTCTAACGAGCAGTACTTC
TRBJ1-1	14	TRBV28	NA	NA	CASSLTTWNTEAFF	TGTGCCAGCAGTTTAACCACATGGAACACTGAAGCTTTCTTT
TRBJ2-7	13	TRBV2	NA	TRBD1	CASTRDRSYEQYF	TGTGCCAGCACTCGGGACAGGTCCTACGAGCAGTACTTC
TRBJ2-1	17	TRBV7-3	few	TRBD2	CASSLSGGPRAGDEQFF	TGTGCCAGCAGCTTATCGGGCGGACCTAGGGCGGGGGATGAGCAGTTCTTC
TRBJ2-7	15	TRBV6-6	NA	NA	CASSGPSGGSYEQYF	TGTGCCAGCAGCGGTCCCTCCGGCGGCTCCTACGAGCAGTACTTC
TRBJ2-5	14	TRBV5-1	NA	TRBD2	CASSMGGLVETQYF	TGCGCCAGCAGCATGGGTGGACTAGTAGAGACCCAGTACTTC
TRBJ1-5	14	TRBV2	NA	TRBD1	CASSGTGDGQPQHF	TGTGCCAGCAGTGGGACAGGGGACGGACAGCCCCAGCATTTT
TRBJ2-2	15	TRBV15	few	NA	CATSSSDRNTGELFF	TGTGCCACCAGCAGTTCCGACAGGAACACCGGGGAGCTGTTTTTT
TRBJ2-7	12	TRBV7-9	NA	NA	CASSSTPEEQYF	TGTGCCAGCAGCTCCACCCCGGAGGAGCAGTACTTC
TRBJ2-7	15	TRBV4-1	NA	TRBD2	CASSQDGTSLDEQYF	TGCGCCAGCAGCCAAGATGGGACTAGCCTCGACGAGCAGTACTTC
TRBJ2-5	14	TRBV7-2	few	NA	CASSPFGIQETQYF	TGTGCCAGCAGCCCCTTCGGGATACAAGAGACCCAGTACTTC
TRBJ1-3	14	TRBV30	few	NA	CAWNADPSGNTIYF	TGTGCCTGGAACGCGGATCCCTCTGGAAACACCATATATTTT
TRBJ2-1	15	TRBV11-2	NA	TRBD2	CASSSLREGRGEQFF	TGTGCCAGCAGCTCATTACGGGAGGGCCGCGGTGAGCAGTTCTTC
TRBJ2-1	11	TRBV28	NA	NA	CAIKEVNEQFF	TGTGCCATCAAGGAGGTCAATGAGCAGTTCTTC
TRBJ2-7	13	TRBV28	NA	NA	CASNKQGSGEQYF	TGTGCCAGCAATAAACAGGGTTCGGGCGAGCAGTACTTC
TRBJ2-5	14	TRBV7-2	NA	NA	CASSLNRVQETQYF	TGTGCCAGCAGCTTGAACAGGGTCCAAGAGACCCAGTACTTC
TRBJ2-1	16	TRBV28	once	TRBD2	CASRPMPGLANNEQFF	TGTGCCAGCAGGCCAATGCCGGGACTAGCGAACAATGAGCAGTTCTTC
TRBJ2-3	16	TRBV28	few	TRBD1	CASSLPGQGTADTQYF	TGTGCCAGCAGCCTCCCGGGACAGGGGACGGCAGATACGCAGTATTTT
TRBJ2-7	13	TRBV5-6	few	NA	CASWSAVTYEQYF	TGTGCCAGCTGGAGCGCAGTGACCTACGAGCAGTACTTC
TRBJ2-7	14	TRBV28	NA	NA	CASSLQDINYEQYF	TGTGCCAGCAGTTTACAGGACATTAACTACGAGCAGTACTTC
TRBJ2-5	14	TRBV10-3	NA	NA	CAISRTELQETQYF	TGTGCCATCAGTCGGACAGAATTACAAGAGACCCAGTACTTC
TRBJ1-3	13	TRBV29-1	NA	NA	CSVTGPSGNTIYF	TGCAGCGTTACAGGGCCCTCTGGAAACACCATATATTTT
TRBJ2-7	17	TRBV15	NA	TRBD2	CATSRDRGGEFSYEQYF	TGTGCCACCAGCAGAGATCGGGGGGGGGAGTTCTCCTACGAGCAGTACTTC
TRBJ2-1	15	TRBV5-1	NA	NA	CAISNGKAAYNEQFF	TGCGCCATTAGCAACGGGAAAGCGGCATACAATGAGCAGTTCTTC
TRBJ2-1	14	TRBV6-4	NA	TRBD2	CASSETSGRAGQFF	TGTGCCAGCAGTGAGACTAGCGGGAGGGCCGGGCAGTTCTTC
TRBJ1-4	14	TRBV21-1	many	NA	CALVSTGGGGKLFF	TGTGCCCTTGTCTCTACAGGGGGCGGGGGAAAACTGTTTTTT
TRBJ1-2	18	TRBV27	once	TRBD1	CASSKTGGVLSRDYGYTF	TGTGCCAGCAGTAAGACAGGGGGCGTTTTAAGCCGGGATTATGGCTACACCTTC
TRBJ2-1	13	TRBV5-1	few	NA	CASSFAANNEQFF	TGCGCCAGCAGCTTTGCGGCGAACAATGAGCAGTTCTTC
TRBJ1-1	14	TRBV7-3	NA	NA	CASRLPGTNTEAFF	TGTGCCAGCAGACTTCCCGGGACTAACACTGAAGCTTTCTTT
TRBJ1-4	15	TRBV2	NA	NA	CASSEVGATNEKLFF	TGTGCCAGCAGTGAAGTGGGGGCGACTAATGAAAAACTGTTTTTT
TRBJ1-2	14	TRBV6-5	NA	NA	CASSYSGSGYGYTF	TGTGCCAGCAGTTACTCGGGGAGCGGCTATGGCTACACCTTC
TRBJ2-7	13	TRBV27	NA	NA	CASSLRLAYEQYF	TGTGCCAGCAGTTTACGACTAGCCTACGAGCAGTACTTC
TRBJ1-2	15	TRBV4-3	NA	TRBD1	CASSQDQGAVYGYTF	TGCGCCAGCAGCCAAGATCAGGGGGCGGTTTATGGCTACACCTTC
TRBJ1-1	13	TRBV9	few	NA	CASSARHYTEAFF	TGTGCCAGCAGCGCCAGACATTACACTGAAGCTTTCTTT
TRBJ2-7	14	TRBV6-6	medium-sized	NA	CASSHHQGSYEQYF	TGTGCCAGCAGCCACCATCAGGGCTCCTACGAGCAGTACTTC
TRBJ1-1	14	TRBV27	NA	TRBD1	CASSERGRFTEAFF	TGTGCCAGCAGCGAGAGGGGGCGGTTCACTGAAGCTTTCTTT
TRBJ2-3	14	TRBV11-3	NA	NA	CASSLSGSTDTQYF	TGTGCCAGCAGCTTAAGCGGGAGCACAGATACGCAGTATTTT
TRBJ2-3	14	TRBV6-1	NA	NA	CASSDWTVTDTQYF	TGTGCCAGCAGTGATTGGACAGTCACAGATACGCAGTATTTT
TRBJ1-2	14	TRBV6-4	NA	NA	CASSVEVGVYGYTF	TGTGCCAGCAGTGTGGAGGTCGGGGTCTATGGCTACACCTTC
TRBJ2-7	15	TRBV4-1	NA	NA	CASSQDSHPSYEQYF	TGCGCCAGCAGCCAAGATTCACACCCCTCCTACGAGCAGTACTTC